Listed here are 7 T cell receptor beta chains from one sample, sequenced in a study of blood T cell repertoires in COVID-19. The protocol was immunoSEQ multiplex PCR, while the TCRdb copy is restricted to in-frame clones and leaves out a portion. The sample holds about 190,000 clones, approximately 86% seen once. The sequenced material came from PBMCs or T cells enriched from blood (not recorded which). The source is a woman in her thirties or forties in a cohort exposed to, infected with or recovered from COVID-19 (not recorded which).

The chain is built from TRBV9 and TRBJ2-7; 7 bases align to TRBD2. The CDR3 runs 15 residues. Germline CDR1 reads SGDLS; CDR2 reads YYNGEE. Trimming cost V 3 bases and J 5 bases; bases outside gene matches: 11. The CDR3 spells CASSGGGGSHDEQYF. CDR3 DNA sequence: TGTGCCAGCAGCGGGGGCGGCGGGAGTCACGACGAGCAGTACTTC.

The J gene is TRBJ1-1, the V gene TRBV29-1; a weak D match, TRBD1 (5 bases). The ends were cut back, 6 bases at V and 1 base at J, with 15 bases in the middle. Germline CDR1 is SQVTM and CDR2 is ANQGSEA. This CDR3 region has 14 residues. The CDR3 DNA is TGCAGCGTCACGACGACAGAAAAGAACACTGAAGCTTTCTTT. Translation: CSVTTTEKNTEAFF.

The chain's CDR3 is CASSLTQGEVNYGYTF. The DNA of the CDR3 is TGTGCCAGCAGCTTAACACAGGGGGAGGTTAACTATGGCTACACCTTC. The chain links TRBV11-2 to TRBJ1-2; 8 bases match TRBD1. CDR1 and CDR2 from the germline V gene are SGHAT and FQNNGV. With 2 bases clipped from V and 1 base from J, the junction kept 6 bases outside the gene matches. The CDR3 runs to 16 residues. Together with reference TRBV11-2 and TRBJ1-2, the CDR3 gives the full variable domain: EAGVAQSPRYKIIEKRQSVAFWCNPISGHATLYWYQQILGQGPKLLIQFQNNGVVDDSQLPKDRFSAERLKGVDSTLKIQPAKLEDSAVYLCASSLTQGEVNYGYTFGSGTRLTVV.

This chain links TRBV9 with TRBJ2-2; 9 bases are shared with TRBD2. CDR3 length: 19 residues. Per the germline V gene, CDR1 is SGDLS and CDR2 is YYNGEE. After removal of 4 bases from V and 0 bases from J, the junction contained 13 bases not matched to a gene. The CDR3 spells CASSTPTGTSFSNTGELFF. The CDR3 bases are TGTGCCAGCAGCACCCCTACCGGGACTAGCTTCTCGAACACCGGGGAGCTGTTTTTT.

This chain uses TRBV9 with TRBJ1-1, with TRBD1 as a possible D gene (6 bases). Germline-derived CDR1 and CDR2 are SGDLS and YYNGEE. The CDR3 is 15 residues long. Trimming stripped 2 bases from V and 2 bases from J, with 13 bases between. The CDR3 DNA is TGTGCCAGCAGCGTTTCAGGGGCGCCTAACACTGAAGCTTTCTTT. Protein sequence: CASSVSGAPNTEAFF.

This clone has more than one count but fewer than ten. CDR3 protein: CASSFPAGGAMNTEAFF. CDR3 DNA: TGTGCCAGCAGCTTCCCCGCGGGAGGGGCCATGAACACTGAAGCTTTCTTT. The chain uses TRBV5-8 and TRBJ1-1; maybe TRBD1 (5 bases). Germline CDR1 SGHTS, CDR2 YDEGEE. The CDR3 spans 17 residues. Trimming stripped 2 bases from V and 0 bases from J, with 17 bases between.

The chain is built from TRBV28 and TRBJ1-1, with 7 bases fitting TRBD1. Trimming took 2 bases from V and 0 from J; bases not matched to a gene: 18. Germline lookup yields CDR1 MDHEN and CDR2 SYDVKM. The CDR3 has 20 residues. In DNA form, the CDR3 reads TGTGCCAGCAGTTTACGGATTCAGGAGGAGGACAGGCGCATGAACACTGAAGCTTTCTTT. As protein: CASSLRIQEEDRRMNTEAFF. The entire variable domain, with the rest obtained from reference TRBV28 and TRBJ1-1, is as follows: DVKVTQSSRYLVKRTGEKVFLECVQDMDHENMFWYRQDPGLGLRLIYFSYDVKMKEKGDIPEGYSVSREKKERFSLILESASTNQTSMYLCASSLRIQEEDRRMNTEAFFGQGTRLTVV.